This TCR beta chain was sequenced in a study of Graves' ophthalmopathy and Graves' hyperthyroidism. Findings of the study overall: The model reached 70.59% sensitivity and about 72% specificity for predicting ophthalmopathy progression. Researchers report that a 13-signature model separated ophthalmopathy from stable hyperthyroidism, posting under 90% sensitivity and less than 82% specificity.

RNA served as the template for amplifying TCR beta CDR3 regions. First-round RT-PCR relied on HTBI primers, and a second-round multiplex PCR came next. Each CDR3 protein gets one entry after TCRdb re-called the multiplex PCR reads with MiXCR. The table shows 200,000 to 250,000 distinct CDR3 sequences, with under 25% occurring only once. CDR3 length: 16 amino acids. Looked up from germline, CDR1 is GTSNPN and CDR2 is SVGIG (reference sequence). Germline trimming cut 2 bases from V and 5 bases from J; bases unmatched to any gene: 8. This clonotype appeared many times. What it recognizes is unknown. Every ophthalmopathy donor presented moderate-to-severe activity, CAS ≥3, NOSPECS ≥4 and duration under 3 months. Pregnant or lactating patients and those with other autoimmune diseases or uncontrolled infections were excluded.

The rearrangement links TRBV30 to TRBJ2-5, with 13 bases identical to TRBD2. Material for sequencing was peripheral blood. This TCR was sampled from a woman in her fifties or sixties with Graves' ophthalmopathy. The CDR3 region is CAWSPGLAGVRETQYF. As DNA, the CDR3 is TGTGCCTGGAGTCCTGGACTAGCGGGAGTGAGGGAGACCCAGTACTTC. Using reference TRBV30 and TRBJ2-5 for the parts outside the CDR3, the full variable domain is SQTIHQWPATLVQPVGSPLSLECTVEGTSNPNLYWYRQAAGRGLQLLFYSVGIGQISSEVPQNLSASRPQDRQFILSSKKLLLSDSGFYLCAWSPGLAGVRETQYFGPGTRLLVL.